This TCR beta chain emerged from a study of blood T cell repertoires in COVID-19 (dated by TCRdb to the early 2020s). For context, the study as a whole: Samples covering the acute and convalescent phases of COVID-19 were provided by collaborators in the United States, Italy and Spain. The prospective study material was composed of cDNA or gDNA derived from T cells, B-cell-depleted T cells, or PBMCs. Deeply sampled blood TCRbeta repertoires from subjects exposed to, actively infected with, or recovered from COVID-19 were included in the dataset. The repertoires were made available in a free public database intended to serve as a resource for research on the immune response to SARS-CoV-2. The samples were drawn from the first 160 participants of the ongoing ImmuneRACE study and from 1,254 subjects provided by 6 global collaborators. Sample metadata almost always included a de-identified subject ID, COVID-19 status, age in years and sex. Where available, HLA class I and class II types were obtained from metadata supplied by the sample provider rather than from assay-based typing.

The immunoSEQ Assay, a bias-controlled multiplex PCR, was used to amplify TCRbeta CDR3 regions from genomic DNA. The paper's processing steps were these. Within the assay, amplification of reference gene primers was used to estimate how many nucleated cells each sample contained. Sequence reads were collapsed and filtered to measure the absolute abundance of every unique TCRbeta CDR3 rearrangement. For each sample, productive Simpson clonality was calculated as the square root of Simpson's diversity index across productive rearrangements. TCRdb retrieved this table from immuneACCESS and kept in-frame rearrangements only. Not all clones are present; in checked studies, unresolved V genes account for under half, and no reason is known for the remainder. V and J calls plus clone size are reproduced from that table; the DNA served to infer D and trimming. For this sample there are about 150,000 clones; 75% to 90% appear just once. Approximately 40% of the sample is taken by the ten largest.

Each collaborating institution followed its own protocols to collect whole blood in K2EDTA tubes. Collaborator samples were shipped for TCRbeta analysis as frozen whole blood, isolated PBMCs, or DNA extracted from either sample type. Results the study describes overall, beyond this receptor: The quantity of clinical and demographic metadata differed by source and by participant and was supplied without curation.

The germline V gene provides CDR1 SGHDN and CDR2 FVKESK. V lost 4 bases and J lost 6 bases; the stretch between them is 13 bases long. From cysteine to valine, the CDR3 is 13 amino acids long. The DNA shown is the 39-base CDR3, in frame from base 1. This clone was detected only once. This receptor's antigen is unknown. One base away there is no much larger clone; base qualities are not given. The rearrangement joined TRBV14 to TRBJ2-7; TRBD1 is possibly the D segment (6 matching bases). The sequenced sample consisted of peripheral blood. The receptor's source is a human donor in a cohort sampled during active COVID-19. Here the CDR3 is given as CASSLSDRTEQYV. The bases are TGTGCCAGCAGCCTCTCGGACAGAACCGAGCAGTACGTC.